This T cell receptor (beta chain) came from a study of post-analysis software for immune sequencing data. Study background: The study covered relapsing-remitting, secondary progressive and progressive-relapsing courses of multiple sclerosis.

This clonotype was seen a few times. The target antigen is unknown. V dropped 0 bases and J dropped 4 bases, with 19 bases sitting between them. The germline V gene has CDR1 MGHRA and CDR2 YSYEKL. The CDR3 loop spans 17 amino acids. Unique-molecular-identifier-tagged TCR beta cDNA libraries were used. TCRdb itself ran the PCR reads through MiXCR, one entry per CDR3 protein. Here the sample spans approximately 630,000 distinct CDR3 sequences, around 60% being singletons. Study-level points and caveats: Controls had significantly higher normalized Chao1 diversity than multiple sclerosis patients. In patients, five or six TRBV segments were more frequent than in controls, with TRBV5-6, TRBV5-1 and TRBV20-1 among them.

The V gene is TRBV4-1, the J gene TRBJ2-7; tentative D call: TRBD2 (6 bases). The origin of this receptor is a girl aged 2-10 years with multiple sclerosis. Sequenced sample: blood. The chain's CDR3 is CASSQDFGSSSIYEQYF. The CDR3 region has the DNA TGCGCCAGCAGCCAAGACTTCGGGAGCTCCTCGATATACGAGCAGTACTTC.